Presented here are 28 T cell receptor beta chains from one specimen sequenced in a study of tumor-infiltrating lymphocytes in primary liver carcinoma. Using a constant-region primer together with ProtoScript II reverse transcriptase, TCR beta cDNA was made from approximately 0.55 ug of total RNA. TCR beta libraries came from three nested multiplex PCR rounds using slightly modified ARM-PCR. Researchers ran the first two PCR rounds for 10 cycles each with TRBV1-TRBV30 forward primers and a C-beta reverse primer. In TCRdb, the multiplex PCR reads were re-called with MiXCR into one record per CDR3 protein. The sample lists about 130,000 distinct CDR3 sequences, approximately 64% occurring once. Unsorted bulk tissue (about 20-30 mg) underwent RNA and DNA co-extraction. Sequenced sample: liver tumor tissue from sampling region 3. The subset denotes: tumor region T3, left-lateral pole. Receptors were obtained from a woman aged 60-75 years with primary liver carcinoma and hepatitis B virus infection.

Of note for this clonotype: Without the conserved terminal phenylalanine or tryptophan, this CDR3 likely stems from a read error. The chain's CDR3 is CASSLPEGAQYS. In DNA, the CDR3 is TGTGCCAGCAGCTTACCAGAAGGGGCCCAGTACTCC. This chain links TRBV11-2 with TRBJ2-5, with D perhaps TRBD1 (5 bases). The CDR3 runs 12 residues. Trimming left V 2 bases short and J 9 bases short, with 10 bases between. CDR1 is SGHAT and CDR2 is FQNNGV in the germline V gene.

Note on this clonotype: One base away lies a much larger clone, so this may be a sequencing read error. The J gene is TRBJ1-3, the V gene TRBV30; D is unclear. The CDR3 runs to 12 residues. Germline CDR1 and CDR2: GTSNPN and SVGIG (reference sequence). CDR3 sequence (DNA): TGTGCCTGGGGTTTCTCTGGAAACACCATACATTTT. Amino acid sequence: CAWGFSGNTIHF.

This rearrangement joins TRBV28 to TRBJ2-2, with 14 nucleotides matching TRBD2. Looked up from germline, CDR1 is MDHEN and CDR2 is SYDVKM. The CDR3 extends over 20 amino acids. V lost 5 bases, J lost 7 bases, and 18 bases stayed unmatched. The CDR3 sequence is CASSPLPLGLAGGPNGELFF. In DNA, the CDR3 is TGTGCCAGCAGTCCCCTCCCCCTAGGACTAGCGGGAGGACCCAACGGGGAGCTGTTTTTT.

As for this clonotype: The junction and the germline gene differ at one end; a read error may be behind it. The chain is built from TRBV25-1 and TRBJ2-2, with D hard to call. CDR3 length: 16 residues. CDR1 is MGHDK, CDR2 SYGVNS, per germline. CDR3 DNA: TGTACCAGCAGTGAATTAGGGTCAACTAACACCGGGGAGCTGTTTTTT. As protein: CTSSELGSTNTGELFF.

This clonotype was seen at least ten times. This rearrangement joins TRBV5-1 to TRBJ2-5; D might be TRBD1 or TRBD2, each matching 5 bases. The CDR3 length is 11 residues. V lost 4 bases and J lost 4, with 5 bases in between. The germline gives CDR1 SGHRS, CDR2 YFSETQ. In DNA form, the CDR3 reads TGCGCCAGCAGCGGGGGAGAGACCCAGTACTTC. It yields the protein CASSGGETQYF.

Remarks on this clonotype: At one end the junction does not follow the germline gene, possibly because of a read error. This chain joins TRBV11-2 and TRBJ2-2; D may be TRBD1 or TRBD2 (5 bases each). The CDR3 extends over 16 amino acids. Germline V gene sequence: CDR1 SGHAT, CDR2 FQNNGV. CDR3: CVSSRGVGVRAGELFF. For the CDR3, the DNA is TGTGTCAGCAGCCGCGGCGTGGGGGTTCGGGCCGGGGAGCTGTTTTTT.

With respect to this clonotype: A much larger clone differs by one base, so this may be a read error. The chain employs TRBV5-1 and TRBJ1-1, with no clear D. The V end was cut by 3 bases, the J end by 5 bases, with 17 bases between. The germline CDR1 and CDR2 sequences are SGHRS and YFSETQ. The CDR3 runs 15 residues. CDR3 protein: CASSYLGLERTEAFF. Here the CDR3 DNA reads TGCGCCAGCAGCTACCTGGGCCTTGAGCGGACTGAAGCTTTCTTT.

This clonotype has only one observation. The chain couples TRBV11-1 to TRBJ2-7, with TRBD2 matching over 10 bases. Trimming removed 11 bases from V and 1 base from J; junction bases left unmatched: 14. The CDR3 is made up of 16 amino acids. The germline V gene encodes CDR1 SGHAT and CDR2 FQDESV (reference sequence). The CDR3 bases are TGTGCCTGTAGCTTATTAGGGACTAGCGCTTCCTACGAGCAGTACTTC. It is translated as CACSLLGTSASYEQYF.

As concerns this clonotype: A junction end diverges from the germline sequence, so it may reflect a read error. This chain uses TRBV6-6 with TRBJ2-7; maybe TRBD1 (5 bases). CDR1 and CDR2 (germline): MNHNY, SVGAGI (reference sequence). The CDR3 has 13 amino acids. CDR3: CASTKDSFYGQYF. CDR3 bases: TGTGCCAGCACCAAAGACAGCTTCTACGGGCAGTACTTC.

Remarks on this clonotype: Being one base from a much bigger clone, this may be a read error. This chain's CDR3 is CASSVRGPSGPVNEQFF. CDR3 DNA: TGTGCCAGCAGTGTTAGGGGACCTAGCGGTCCGGTGAATGAGCAGTTCTTC. The chain carries TRBV6-1 and TRBJ2-1; 7 nucleotides align to TRBD2. With V trimmed by 4 bases and J by 7 bases, 16 bases remained unmatched. The CDR3 loop spans 17 amino acids. Germline-derived CDR1 and CDR2 are MNHNS and SASEGT.

In its sample, this clonotype was seen many times. Here the CDR3 reads CASSLGDGGITDTQYF. CDR3 DNA sequence: TGTGCCAGCAGTTTAGGGGACGGGGGGATCACAGATACGCAGTATTTT. The J gene is TRBJ2-3, the V gene TRBV12-3 or TRBV12-4; 7 bases fit TRBD2. V gave up 1 base and J gave up 2 bases; unmatched junction bases: 6. The CDR3 runs 16 residues.

This clonotype was detected ten times or more. The rearrangement uses TRBV4-2 and TRBJ2-2; TRBD2 matches 9 bases. The CDR3 extends over 16 amino acids. V shed 4 bases and J 6 bases; nucleotides not matched to a gene: 9. CDR1 LGHNA and CDR2 YNFKEQ come from the germline V gene. The CDR3 bases are TGTGCCAGCAGCCGAGAACTAGCGGGTTCTCCCGGGGAGCTGTTTTTT. Translating it yields CASSRELAGSPGELFF.

Comments on this clonotype: A clone one base away is much larger, so this may be a read error. The V call is TRBV6-1, the J call TRBJ1-6; 7 bases map to TRBD1. The V segment lost 2 bases and the J segment 7 bases; nucleotides outside the gene matches: 17. Germline-derived CDR1 and CDR2 are MNHNS and SASEGT. The CDR3 is 19 amino acids. The CDR3 DNA reads TGTGCCAGCAGTGAATTTTTAAATCACGGGACAGCGAAGAATTCACCCCTCCACTTT. This translates into CASSEFLNHGTAKNSPLHF.

Comments on this clonotype: Germline is not matched at one junction end, which may reflect a read error. The chain links TRBV6-1 to TRBJ1-2; D is unresolved. Germline CDR1 and CDR2: MNHNS and SASEGT. The CDR3 spans 14 residues. The CDR3 DNA sequence: TGTGCCAGCAGTGGAGGTTCCGAGCACTATGGCTACATCTTC. Its translation is CASSGGSEHYGYIF.

In the case of this clonotype: The junction differs from germline at one of its ends, possibly a read error. The rearrangement uses TRBV11-2 and TRBJ1-2; D remains ambiguous. The germline gives CDR1 SGHAT, CDR2 FQNNGV. The CDR3 totals 13 residues. CDR3 loop: CANSLEPGNSYTF. The CDR3 DNA sequence: TGTGCCAACAGCCTGGAGCCCGGCAATAGTTACACCTTC. Combining the CDR3 with reference TRBV11-2 and TRBJ1-2 gives the whole variable domain EAGVAQSPRYKIIEKRQSVAFWCNPISGHATLYWYQQILGQGPKLLIQFQNNGVVDDSQLPKDRFSAERLKGVDSTLKIQPAKLEDSAVYLCANSLEPGNSYTFGSGTRLTVV.

This clonotype was recorded a few times. The V gene is TRBV7-3, the J gene TRBJ2-3; D could derive from TRBD1 or TRBD2 (5 bases each). The CDR3 has 18 residues. V shed 5 bases and J shed 3 bases, with 24 bases lying between them. CDR1 and CDR2 (germline): SGHTA, FQGTGA. The CDR3 here is CASSKNGRGRIGTDTQYF. CDR3 in DNA: TGTGCCAGCAGCAAAAATGGTCGGGGCAGGATCGGAACAGATACGCAGTATTTT. The whole variable domain, filled in from reference TRBV7-3 and TRBJ2-3, reads GAGVSQTPSNKVTEKGKYVELRCDPISGHTALYWYRQSLGQGPEFLIYFQGTGAADDSGLPNDRFFAVRPEGSVSTLKIQRTERGDSAVYLCASSKNGRGRIGTDTQYFGPGTRLTVL.

This clonotype was counted a single time. Sequence at one end of the junction differs from germline and may be a read error. The chain joins TRBV29-1 to TRBJ2-1; TRBD2 matches 7 bases. Germline-derived CDR1 and CDR2 are SQVTM and ANQGSEA. The CDR3 extends over 15 amino acids. CDR3 protein: CRVGGSSGMYDEQFF. The DNA for the CDR3 is TGCAGGGTTGGGGGGTCTAGCGGAATGTACGATGAGCAGTTCTTC.

The sample holds many counts of this clonotype. The chain joins TRBV29-1 to TRBJ2-6; maybe TRBD2 (6 bases). V dropped 0 bases and J dropped 4 bases, with 13 bases sitting between them. Germline V gene sequence: CDR1 SQVTM, CDR2 ANQGSEA. The CDR3 length is 16 residues. DNA for the CDR3: TGCAGCGTTGAAGATCCTCGGGGGAGAGGGGCCAACGTCCTGACTTTC. This codes for CSVEDPRGRGANVLTF. Based on the CDR3 plus reference TRBV29-1 and TRBJ2-6, the full variable domain is SAVISQKPSRDICQRGTSLTIQCQVDSQVTMMFWYRQQPGQSLTLIATANQGSEATYESGFVIDKFPISRPNLTFSTLTVSNMSPEDSSIYLCSVEDPRGRGANVLTFGAGSRLTVL.

The V gene is TRBV28, the J gene TRBJ1-5; possible D gene TRBD1, 5 bases. Germline lookup yields CDR1 MDHEN and CDR2 SYDVKM. V was trimmed by 5 bases and J by 6 bases, leaving 17 bases between them. CDR3 length equals 15 residues. CDR3 in DNA: TGTGCCAGCAGTCCCCCGTTGGGGCCGGGTCAGCCCCAGCATTTT. Translating gives CASSPPLGPGQPQHF.

For this clonotype: Lacking the conserved final phenylalanine or tryptophan, this CDR3 likely reflects a read error. This chain joins TRBV11-2 and TRBJ2-3, with 9 bases fitting TRBD2. The CDR3 contains 17 residues. CDR1 SGHAT and CDR2 FQNNGV come from the germline V gene. CDR3 amino acids: CASSLDSTGTSTDTQYL. The CDR3 nucleotides are TGTGCCAGCAGCTTAGACTCTACAGGGACTAGCACAGATACACAGTATCTT.

In its sample, this clonotype was seen once. An end of the junction does not agree with germline; a read error may underlie this. The CDR3 region is CASSPQGSNQAQHF. The CDR3, as DNA: TGTGCCAGCAGCCCACAGGGAAGCAATCAGGCCCAGCATTTT. The chain uses TRBV7-9 and TRBJ1-5; D is perhaps TRBD1 (6 bases). There are 14 residues in the CDR3. Germline V lookup: CDR1 SEHNR, CDR2 FQNEAQ (reference sequence). The variable domain in full, completed from reference TRBV7-9 and TRBJ1-5, reads DTGVSQNPRHKITKRGQNVTFRCDPISEHNRLYWYRQTLGQGPEFLTYFQNEAQLEKSRLLSDRFSAERPKGSFSTLEIQRTEQGDSAMYLCASSPQGSNQAQHFGDGTRLSIL.

A note on this clonotype: A junction end diverges from the germline sequence, so it may reflect a read error. The gene calls are TRBV29-1 and TRBJ2-1; TRBD2 might be the D (5 bases). There are 12 residues in the CDR3. CDR1 and CDR2 from the germline V gene are SQVTM and ANQGSEA. The CDR3 is CSAEDSINGQFF. CDR3 nucleotide sequence: TGCAGCGCGGAGGACTCGATCAATGGGCAGTTCTTC.

This clonotype was seen a handful of times. The CDR3 does not close with the conserved phenylalanine or tryptophan, likely indicating a read error. The gene calls are TRBV11-2 and TRBJ2-5; D perhaps matches TRBD2 (5 bases). The CDR3 length is 14 residues. The germline gives CDR1 SGHAT, CDR2 FQNNGV. The CDR3 sequence: CASSLGLSQETQYL. The CDR3 DNA reads TGTGCTAGCAGCTTAGGACTCTCCCAAGAGACCCAGTACCTC.

CDR3 loop: CASSYSKSCSRNTDTQYF. The CDR3 bases are TGTGCCAGCAGTTACTCGAAATCGTGCTCGCGGAACACTGATACGCAGTATTTT. The chain has TRBV6-6 and TRBJ2-3; D remains unclear. Trimming stripped 0 bases from V and 6 bases from J, with 22 bases between. This CDR3 region has 18 residues. Germline V gene sequence: CDR1 MNHNY, CDR2 SVGAGI (reference sequence).

This clonotype has at least ten counts. The chain recombines TRBV12-3 or TRBV12-4 with TRBJ1-3; tentative D call: TRBD1 (5 bases). Trimming took off 2 bases at V and 2 bases at J, with 13 bases between the two ends. The CDR3 has 16 residues. The CDR3 is CASSLKGSWAGNTIYF. In DNA form, the CDR3 reads TGTGCCAGCAGTTTAAAGGGGTCTTGGGCTGGAAACACCATATATTTT.

Details on this clonotype: Given a much more abundant clone one base away, this may be a read error. The rearrangement links TRBV13 to TRBJ1-2, with 8 positions matching TRBD1. This CDR3 is built from 15 residues. Germline V gene sequence: CDR1 PRHDT, CDR2 FYEKMQ (reference sequence). V was pared by 5 bases and J by 5 bases, with 10 bases of the junction left unmatched. CDR3 sequence (DNA): TGTGCCAGCAGCGCCACACGACAGGGGACATATGGCTACACCTTC. This encodes CASSATRQGTYGYTF.

Notes on this clonotype: No conserved phenylalanine or tryptophan ends this CDR3, so it is likely a read error. The rearrangement joins TRBV29-1 to TRBJ1-2, with D maybe TRBD1 (6 bases). This CDR3 is 13 amino acids long. V lost 3 bases, J lost 8 bases, and 16 bases lay in between. Looked up from germline, CDR1 is SQVTM and CDR2 is ANQGSEA. The CDR3 DNA follows: TGCAGCGTTGAGGCGGGGGGCGAAGGGGGCTACACCTTG. Its translation is CSVEAGGEGGYTL.

Concerning this clonotype: Likely a read error: the CDR3 ends without its conserved phenylalanine or tryptophan. This chain connects TRBV6-1 to TRBJ2-1; either TRBD1 or TRBD2 may fit D (8 bases each). This CDR3 comprises 18 residues. CDR1 is MNHNS, CDR2 SASEGT, per germline. The CDR3 DNA is TGTGCCTGCAGTGAAAATCCGGGGGGGACAGGTCTGCGGAATGAGCAGTTCATC. It is translated as CACSENPGGTGLRNEQFI.